The 6 T cell receptor beta chains below were found in one sample sequenced in a study of cytomegalovirus exposure and HLA in healthy donors. The study ran its PCR with 60 Vbeta and 13 Jbeta primers. The table came from immunoSEQ multiplex PCR; TCRdb's copy has only in-frame clones and leaves some out. This repertoire shows over 150,000 clones, 75% to 85% found once; its top ten account for 4.5% to 7%. The sample consisted of PBMCs. These TCRs come from a woman aged 40 to 50 in good health and CMV-seropositive.

J is TRBJ2-7 and V is TRBV6-5, with 7 bases that match TRBD2. Trimming took 2 bases from V and 7 from J; bases not matched to a gene: 5. This CDR3 has 13 residues. CDR1 MNHEY and CDR2 SVGAGI come from the germline V gene. The CDR3 nucleotides are TGTGCCAGCAGTTACGAACTAGCGAGTGAGCAGTACTTC. Protein: CASSYELASEQYF.

The genes are TRBV25-1 and TRBJ1-1; D is undetermined. Per the germline V gene, CDR1 is MGHDK and CDR2 is SYGVNS. The CDR3 is made up of 14 amino acids. V lost 3 bases, J lost 0 bases, and 8 bases lay in between. The CDR3 nucleotides are TGTGCCAGCAGTGAGGGCAGGTTGAACACTGAAGCTTTCTTT. It is translated as CASSEGRLNTEAFF. The full variable domain, completed using reference TRBV25-1 and TRBJ1-1, is EADIYQTPRYLVIGTGKKITLECSQTMGHDKMYWYQQDPGMELHLIHYSYGVNSTEKGDLSSESTVSRIRTEHFPLTLESARPSHTSQYLCASSEGRLNTEAFFGQGTRLTVV.

This rearrangement joins TRBV19 to TRBJ1-5; 8 bases map to TRBD1. Germline CDR1 reads LNHDA; CDR2 reads SQIVND (reference sequence). This CDR3 contains 15 residues. Losses at the gene ends were 5 bases for V and 5 bases for J; bases not matched to a gene: 8. The CDR3 DNA reads TGTGCCAGTAGTTCACAGGGGGGAAGGTATCAGCCCCAGCATTTT. It specifies CASSSQGGRYQPQHF.

The chain couples TRBV14 to TRBJ2-5, with 7 bases matching TRBD2. V trimming: 1 base; J trimming: 5 bases; junction bases outside the gene matches: 10. The CDR3 is made up of 16 amino acids. Germline assignment: CDR1 SGHDN and CDR2 FVKESK. CDR3 nucleotide sequence: TGTGCCAGCAGCCAAGTGGCTAGCGGCTACCGGGAGACCCAGTACTTC. Its protein is CASSQVASGYRETQYF.

The chain combines TRBV7-2 with TRBJ1-1, with 8 bases identical to TRBD1. V dropped 4 bases and J dropped 2; count of bases not matched to a gene: 6. The CDR3 is made up of 15 amino acids. Germline V gives CDR1 SGHTA, CDR2 FQGNSA. The CDR3 DNA is TGTGCCAGCAGCTATTTCAGGGGGCCTAACACTGAAGCTTTCTTT. It is translated as CASSYFRGPNTEAFF. The full variable domain, completed using reference TRBV7-2 and TRBJ1-1, is GAGVSQSPSNKVTEKGKDVELRCDPISGHTALYWYRQSLGQGLEFLIYFQGNSAPDKSGLPSDRFSAERTGGSVSTLTIQRTQQEDSAVYLCASSYFRGPNTEAFFGQGTRLTVV.

The chain combines TRBV19 with TRBJ2-7; the D is unclear. CDR3 size: 16 residues. With 2 bases removed from V and 0 bases from J, the gap between germline ends came to 14 bases. Germline values: CDR1 LNHDA, CDR2 SQIVND (reference sequence). In DNA form, the CDR3 reads TGTGCCAGTAGTATAAGTACAGTAGGATCCTCCTACGAGCAGTACTTC. Translating gives CASSISTVGSSYEQYF.